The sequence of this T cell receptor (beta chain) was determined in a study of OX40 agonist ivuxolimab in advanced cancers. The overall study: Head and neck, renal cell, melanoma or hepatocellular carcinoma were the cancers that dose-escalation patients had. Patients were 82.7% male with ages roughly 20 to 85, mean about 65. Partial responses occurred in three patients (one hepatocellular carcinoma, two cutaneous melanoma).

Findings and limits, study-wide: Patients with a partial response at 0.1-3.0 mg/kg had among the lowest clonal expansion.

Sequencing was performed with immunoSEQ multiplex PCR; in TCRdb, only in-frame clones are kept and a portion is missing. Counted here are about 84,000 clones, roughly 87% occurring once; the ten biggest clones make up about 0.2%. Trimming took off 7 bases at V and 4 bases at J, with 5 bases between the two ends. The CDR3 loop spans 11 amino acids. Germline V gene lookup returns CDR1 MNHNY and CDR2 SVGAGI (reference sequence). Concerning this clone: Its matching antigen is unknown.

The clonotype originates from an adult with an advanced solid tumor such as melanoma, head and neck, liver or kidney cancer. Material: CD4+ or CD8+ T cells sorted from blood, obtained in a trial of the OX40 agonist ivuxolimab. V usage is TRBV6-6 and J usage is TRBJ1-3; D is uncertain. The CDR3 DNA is TGTGCCAGCATACGGGGAAACACCATATATTTT. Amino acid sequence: CASIRGNTIYF.